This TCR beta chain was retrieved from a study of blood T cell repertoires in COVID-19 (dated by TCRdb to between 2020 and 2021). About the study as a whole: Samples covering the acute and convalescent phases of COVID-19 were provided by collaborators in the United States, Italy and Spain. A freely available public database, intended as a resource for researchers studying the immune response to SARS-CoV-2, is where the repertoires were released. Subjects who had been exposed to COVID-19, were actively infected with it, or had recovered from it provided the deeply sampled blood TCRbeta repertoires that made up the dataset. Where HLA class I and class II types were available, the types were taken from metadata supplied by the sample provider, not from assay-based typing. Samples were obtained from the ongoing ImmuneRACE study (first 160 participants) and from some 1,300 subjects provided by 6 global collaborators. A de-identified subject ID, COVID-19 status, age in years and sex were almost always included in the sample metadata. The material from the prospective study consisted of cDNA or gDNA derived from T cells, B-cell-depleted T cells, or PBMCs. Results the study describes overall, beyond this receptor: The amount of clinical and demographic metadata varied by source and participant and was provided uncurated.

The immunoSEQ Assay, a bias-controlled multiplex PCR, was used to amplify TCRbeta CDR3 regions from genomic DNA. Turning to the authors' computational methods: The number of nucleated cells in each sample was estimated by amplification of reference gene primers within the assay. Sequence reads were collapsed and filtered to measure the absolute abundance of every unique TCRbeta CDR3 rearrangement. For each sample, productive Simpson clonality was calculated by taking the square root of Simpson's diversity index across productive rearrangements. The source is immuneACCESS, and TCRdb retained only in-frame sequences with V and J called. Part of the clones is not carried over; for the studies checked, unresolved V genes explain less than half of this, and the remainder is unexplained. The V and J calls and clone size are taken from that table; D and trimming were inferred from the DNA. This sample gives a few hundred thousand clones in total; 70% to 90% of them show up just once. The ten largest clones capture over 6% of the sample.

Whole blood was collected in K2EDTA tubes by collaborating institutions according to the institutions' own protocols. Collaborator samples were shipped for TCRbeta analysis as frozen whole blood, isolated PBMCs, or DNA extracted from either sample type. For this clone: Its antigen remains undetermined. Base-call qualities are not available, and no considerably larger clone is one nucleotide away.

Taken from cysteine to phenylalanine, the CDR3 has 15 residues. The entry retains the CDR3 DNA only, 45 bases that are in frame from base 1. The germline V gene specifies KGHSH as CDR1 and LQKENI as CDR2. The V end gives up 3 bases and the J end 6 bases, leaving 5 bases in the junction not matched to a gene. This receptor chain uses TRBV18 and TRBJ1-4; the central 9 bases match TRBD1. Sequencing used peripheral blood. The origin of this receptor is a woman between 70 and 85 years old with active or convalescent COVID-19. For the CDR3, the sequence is CASSPSGTGYEKLFF. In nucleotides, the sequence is TGTGCCAGCTCACCTTCCGGGACAGGGTATGAAAAACTGTTTTTT.